The present T cell receptor (beta chain) was sequenced within a study of shared clonotypes between healthy human individuals. Looking at the study overall: The study drew on a couple of women and a few men aged 18 to 49 as donors.

Profiled with immunoSEQ multiplex PCR; TCRdb holds only in-frame clones, not every one. The top ten hold roughly 0.13% of the sample, which has 2 million or so clones, 85% to 95% seen once. The germline V gene encodes CDR1 MNHEY and CDR2 SMNVEV (reference sequence). CDR3 size: 13 residues. After removal of 7 bases from V and 3 bases from J, the junction contained 3 bases not matched to a gene. The study drew its donors from healthy HIV-negative adults without recent acute infections or vaccinations. The sample consisted of naive CD4+ T cells sorted from blood. This sample's subset: CD45RA+ positively selected. The chain couples TRBV27 to TRBJ1-5; TRBD1 agrees at 7 bases. The clonotype comes from a man in his late teens or twenties in good health. CDR3 in DNA: TGTGCCAGCACTAGGGGGCCCAATCAGCCCCAGCATTTT. Translating gives CASTRGPNQPQHF.